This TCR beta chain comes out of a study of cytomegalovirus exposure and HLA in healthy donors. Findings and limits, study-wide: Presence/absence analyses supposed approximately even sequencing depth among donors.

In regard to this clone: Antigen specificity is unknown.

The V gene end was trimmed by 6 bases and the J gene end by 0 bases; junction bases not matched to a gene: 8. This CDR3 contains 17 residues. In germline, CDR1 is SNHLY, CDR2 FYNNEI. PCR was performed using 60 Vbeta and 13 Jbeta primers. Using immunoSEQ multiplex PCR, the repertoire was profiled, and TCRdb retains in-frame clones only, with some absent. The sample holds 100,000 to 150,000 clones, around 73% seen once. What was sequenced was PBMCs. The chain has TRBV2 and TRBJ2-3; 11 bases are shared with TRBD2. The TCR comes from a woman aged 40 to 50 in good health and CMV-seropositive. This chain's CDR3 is CASRPGLAERSTDTQYF. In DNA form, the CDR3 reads TGTGCCAGCAGGCCGGGACTAGCGGAACGTAGCACAGATACGCAGTATTTT.